A selection of T cell receptor beta chains follows, all from one sample in a study of T cells in Graves' hyperthyroidism and ophthalmopathy. TCRdb redid the calling of the multiplex PCR reads with MiXCR, one entry per CDR3 protein. The sample records more than 500,000 distinct CDR3 sequences, under 15% being singletons. The sample comprised blood. These receptors were taken from a woman between 35 and 50 years old with Graves' ophthalmopathy. CDR3s include the opening cysteine and the closing phenylalanine or tryptophan. D genes are given only for firm matches. Clone size is given for some rows only: seen once, a few or many times, or a class if the clone is expanded.

j_call: TRBJ2-7; clone_size: -; v_call: TRBV20-1; d_call: TRBD2; cdr3_aa: CSAGLAGTYEQYF; cdr3_nt: TGCAGTGCTGGATTAGCGGGTACCTACGAGCAGTACTTC
j_call: TRBJ2-7; clone_size: many; v_call: TRBV5-1; d_call: -; cdr3_aa: CASSYTGTRNEQYF; cdr3_nt: TGCGCCAGCAGCTATACCGGGACACGGAACGAGCAGTACTTC
j_call: TRBJ2-2; clone_size: -; v_call: TRBV7-3; d_call: -; cdr3_aa: CASSPQRVLIGELFF; cdr3_nt: TGTGCCAGCAGCCCTCAAAGGGTATTAATCGGGGAGCTGTTTTTT
j_call: TRBJ2-7; clone_size: -; v_call: TRBV6-5; d_call: -; cdr3_aa: CASSYSMGSYEQYF; cdr3_nt: TGTGCCAGCAGTTACTCAATGGGATCTTACGAGCAGTACTTC
j_call: TRBJ2-7; clone_size: many; v_call: TRBV4-3; d_call: TRBD1; cdr3_aa: CASSQGQGMGQYF; cdr3_nt: TGCGCCAGCAGCCAAGGACAGGGTATGGGGCAGTACTTC
j_call: TRBJ2-7; clone_size: -; v_call: TRBV15; d_call: TRBD1; cdr3_aa: CATSSDPGQGVDEQYF; cdr3_nt: TGTGCCACCAGCAGTGACCCGGGACAGGGTGTCGACGAGCAGTACTTC
j_call: TRBJ1-3; clone_size: many; v_call: TRBV11-2; d_call: -; cdr3_aa: CASSLWGDPSGNTIYF; cdr3_nt: TGTGCCAGCAGCTTATGGGGGGATCCCTCTGGAAACACCATATATTTT
j_call: TRBJ2-2; clone_size: many; v_call: TRBV6-4; d_call: -; cdr3_aa: CASSEGYGPNTGELFF; cdr3_nt: TGTGCCAGCAGTGAGGGATACGGACCAAACACCGGGGAGCTGTTTTTT
j_call: TRBJ2-2; clone_size: -; v_call: TRBV15; d_call: TRBD2; cdr3_aa: CATSLFTSGRALGELFF; cdr3_nt: TGTGCCACCAGCCTCTTTACTAGCGGGAGGGCCCTCGGGGAGCTGTTTTTT
j_call: TRBJ2-5; clone_size: many; v_call: TRBV9; d_call: -; cdr3_aa: CASSPRTGKTQYF; cdr3_nt: TGTGCCAGCAGCCCCCGGACGGGGAAGACCCAGTACTTC
j_call: TRBJ1-6; clone_size: many; v_call: TRBV12-3/TRBV12-4; d_call: -; cdr3_aa: CASSLSRNNSPLHF; cdr3_nt: TGTGCCAGCAGTTTGTCCAGGAATAATTCACCCCTCCACTTT
j_call: TRBJ2-2; clone_size: few; v_call: TRBV6-4; d_call: -; cdr3_aa: CASSDVAGVVGTGELFF; cdr3_nt: TGTGCCAGCAGTGACGTCGCAGGCGTCGTCGGCACCGGGGAGCTGTTTTTT
j_call: TRBJ1-1; clone_size: many; v_call: TRBV20-1; d_call: -; cdr3_aa: CSAREQGPNTEAFF; cdr3_nt: TGCAGTGCTAGAGAACAGGGACCGAACACTGAAGCTTTCTTT
j_call: TRBJ1-5; clone_size: many; v_call: TRBV19; d_call: -; cdr3_aa: CASTSWGRQPQHF; cdr3_nt: TGTGCCAGTACCTCTTGGGGACGACAGCCCCAGCATTTT
j_call: TRBJ1-4; clone_size: -; v_call: TRBV6-1; d_call: -; cdr3_aa: CASSLISTNEKLFF; cdr3_nt: TGTGCCAGCAGCCTGATCTCAACTAATGAAAAACTGTTTTTT
j_call: TRBJ1-5; clone_size: -; v_call: TRBV6-1; d_call: -; cdr3_aa: CASSGPGSQPQHF; cdr3_nt: TGTGCCAGCAGTGGGCCAGGGAGTCAGCCCCAGCATTTT
j_call: TRBJ1-1; clone_size: many; v_call: TRBV12-3/TRBV12-4; d_call: -; cdr3_aa: CASIMGWGRNTEAFF; cdr3_nt: TGTGCCAGCATTATGGGATGGGGGCGCAACACTGAAGCTTTCTTT
j_call: TRBJ2-2; clone_size: many; v_call: TRBV5-1; d_call: -; cdr3_aa: CASSFVSGALKETGELFF; cdr3_nt: TGCGCCAGCAGCTTCGTCTCAGGAGCGCTCAAGGAAACCGGGGAGCTGTTTTTT
j_call: TRBJ2-7; clone_size: many; v_call: TRBV29-1; d_call: TRBD1; cdr3_aa: CSVGGQGSHEQYF; cdr3_nt: TGCAGCGTTGGCGGACAGGGATCGCACGAGCAGTACTTC
j_call: TRBJ2-5; clone_size: few; v_call: TRBV5-1; d_call: -; cdr3_aa: CASSLTDQQETQYF; cdr3_nt: TGCGCCAGCAGCTTGACAGACCAACAAGAGACCCAGTACTTC
j_call: TRBJ1-1; clone_size: -; v_call: TRBV2; d_call: TRBD1; cdr3_aa: CASSVWGQGGTEAFF; cdr3_nt: TGTGCCAGCAGCGTTTGGGGACAGGGGGGTACTGAAGCTTTCTTT
j_call: TRBJ2-2; clone_size: -; v_call: TRBV28; d_call: -; cdr3_aa: CASSLPMGELFF; cdr3_nt: TGTGCCAGCAGTTTACCGATGGGGGAGCTGTTTTTT
j_call: TRBJ1-1; clone_size: many; v_call: TRBV4-3; d_call: -; cdr3_aa: CASSQDFQVNTEAFF; cdr3_nt: TGCGCCAGCAGCCAAGATTTCCAGGTGAACACTGAAGCTTTCTTT
j_call: TRBJ1-1; clone_size: many; v_call: TRBV29-1; d_call: TRBD1; cdr3_aa: CSVVTGTYTEAFF; cdr3_nt: TGCAGCGTAGTGACAGGGACCTACACTGAAGCTTTCTTT
j_call: TRBJ1-2; clone_size: -; v_call: TRBV7-6; d_call: TRBD1; cdr3_aa: CASSFYRGHGYTF; cdr3_nt: TGTGCCAGCAGCTTTTACAGGGGGCATGGCTACACCTTC
j_call: TRBJ1-1; clone_size: many; v_call: TRBV28; d_call: -; cdr3_aa: CASSFGVGYTEAFF; cdr3_nt: TGTGCCAGCAGTTTCGGAGTGGGGTACACTGAAGCTTTCTTT
j_call: TRBJ2-5; clone_size: many; v_call: TRBV12-3/TRBV12-4; d_call: -; cdr3_aa: CASSSYRFQETQYF; cdr3_nt: TGTGCCAGCAGTTCCTACAGATTCCAAGAGACCCAGTACTTC
j_call: TRBJ2-7; clone_size: many; v_call: TRBV9; d_call: -; cdr3_aa: CASNKAADVSYEQYF; cdr3_nt: TGTGCCAGCAATAAGGCAGCTGACGTTTCCTACGAGCAGTACTTC
j_call: TRBJ1-2; clone_size: once; v_call: TRBV6-5; d_call: TRBD1; cdr3_aa: CASSYTDRDYGYTF; cdr3_nt: TGTGCCAGCAGTTACACAGACAGGGACTATGGCTACACCTTC
j_call: TRBJ1-5; clone_size: many; v_call: TRBV24-1; d_call: -; cdr3_aa: CATSEGTGSGPQHF; cdr3_nt: TGTGCCACCAGTGAGGGGACGGGCTCTGGGCCCCAGCATTTT
j_call: TRBJ2-2; clone_size: few; v_call: TRBV4-3; d_call: -; cdr3_aa: CASRRWTGTGELFF; cdr3_nt: TGCGCCAGCAGGCGGTGGACGGGCACCGGGGAGCTGTTTTTT
j_call: TRBJ2-5; clone_size: many; v_call: TRBV2; d_call: -; cdr3_aa: CASSPLETQYF; cdr3_nt: TGTGCCAGCAGCCCCCTTGAGACCCAGTACTTC
j_call: TRBJ1-1; clone_size: many; v_call: TRBV28; d_call: TRBD1; cdr3_aa: CASSLLRTGLRNTEAFF; cdr3_nt: TGTGCCAGCAGTTTACTTAGGACAGGATTAAGGAACACTGAAGCTTTCTTT
j_call: TRBJ2-2; clone_size: few; v_call: TRBV29-1; d_call: -; cdr3_aa: CSVQGVGQKNTGELFF; cdr3_nt: TGCAGCGTTCAAGGGGTAGGACAGAAGAACACCGGGGAGCTGTTTTTT
j_call: TRBJ2-7; clone_size: many; v_call: TRBV12-3/TRBV12-4; d_call: TRBD1; cdr3_aa: CASSEDRGSLEQYF; cdr3_nt: TGTGCCAGCAGTGAAGACAGGGGGAGTCTCGAGCAGTACTTC
j_call: TRBJ1-2; clone_size: many; v_call: TRBV28; d_call: -; cdr3_aa: CASSSLGSNYGYTF; cdr3_nt: TGTGCCAGCAGTTCGCTGGGGAGTAACTATGGCTACACCTTC
j_call: TRBJ2-7; clone_size: many; v_call: TRBV6-1; d_call: TRBD2; cdr3_aa: CASQASGDYEQYF; cdr3_nt: TGTGCCAGCCAAGCTAGCGGGGACTACGAGCAGTACTTC
j_call: TRBJ2-2; clone_size: few; v_call: TRBV14; d_call: -; cdr3_aa: CASSQAAENTGELFF; cdr3_nt: TGTGCCAGCAGCCAGGCCGCAGAGAACACCGGGGAGCTGTTTTTT
j_call: TRBJ1-5; clone_size: -; v_call: TRBV12-3/TRBV12-4; d_call: -; cdr3_aa: CASSREMGNQGNQPQHF; cdr3_nt: TGTGCCAGCAGTCGAGAGATGGGGAACCAAGGGAATCAGCCCCAGCATTTT
j_call: TRBJ1-2; clone_size: many; v_call: TRBV6-1; d_call: TRBD1; cdr3_aa: CASSGTGGYNYGYTF; cdr3_nt: TGTGCCAGCAGTGGGACAGGGGGTTACAACTATGGCTACACCTTC
j_call: TRBJ1-5; clone_size: -; v_call: TRBV18; d_call: TRBD1; cdr3_aa: CASSPAGTGNNQPQHF; cdr3_nt: TGTGCCAGCTCACCCGCCGGGACAGGGAATAATCAGCCCCAGCATTTT
j_call: TRBJ1-1; clone_size: few; v_call: TRBV29-1; d_call: -; cdr3_aa: CSVEDRNTEAFF; cdr3_nt: TGCAGCGTTGAAGACCGGAACACTGAAGCTTTCTTT
j_call: TRBJ2-7; clone_size: many; v_call: TRBV12-3/TRBV12-4; d_call: -; cdr3_aa: CASSLTDYEQYF; cdr3_nt: TGTGCCAGCAGCTTGACAGACTACGAGCAGTACTTC
j_call: TRBJ2-7; clone_size: -; v_call: TRBV6-5; d_call: -; cdr3_aa: CASSYTTGAGYEQYF; cdr3_nt: TGTGCCAGCAGTTACACGACAGGAGCTGGCTACGAGCAGTACTTC
j_call: TRBJ2-7; clone_size: few; v_call: TRBV4-1; d_call: TRBD2; cdr3_aa: CASSHRSGSSYEQYF; cdr3_nt: TGCGCCAGCAGCCACCGCAGCGGGAGCTCCTACGAGCAGTACTTC
j_call: TRBJ2-2; clone_size: few; v_call: TRBV6-2/TRBV6-3; d_call: TRBD2; cdr3_aa: CASSTRTSGSSGELFF; cdr3_nt: TGTGCCAGCAGTACTCGGACTAGCGGGAGTTCCGGGGAGCTGTTTTTT
j_call: TRBJ2-7; clone_size: few; v_call: TRBV19; d_call: -; cdr3_aa: CASSISGQGAPGEQYF; cdr3_nt: -
j_call: TRBJ2-5; clone_size: many; v_call: TRBV28; d_call: -; cdr3_aa: CASSSKQAGAETQYF; cdr3_nt: TGTGCCAGCAGTTCCAAACAGGCAGGGGCAGAGACCCAGTACTTC
j_call: TRBJ1-5; clone_size: many; v_call: TRBV18; d_call: -; cdr3_aa: CASSPKTGDRQPQHF; cdr3_nt: TGTGCCAGCTCACCGAAAACTGGGGACCGCCAGCCCCAGCATTTT
j_call: TRBJ2-7; clone_size: many; v_call: TRBV7-2; d_call: -; cdr3_aa: CASSLTWRGYEQYF; cdr3_nt: TGTGCCAGCAGCTTAACCTGGAGGGGCTACGAGCAGTACTTC